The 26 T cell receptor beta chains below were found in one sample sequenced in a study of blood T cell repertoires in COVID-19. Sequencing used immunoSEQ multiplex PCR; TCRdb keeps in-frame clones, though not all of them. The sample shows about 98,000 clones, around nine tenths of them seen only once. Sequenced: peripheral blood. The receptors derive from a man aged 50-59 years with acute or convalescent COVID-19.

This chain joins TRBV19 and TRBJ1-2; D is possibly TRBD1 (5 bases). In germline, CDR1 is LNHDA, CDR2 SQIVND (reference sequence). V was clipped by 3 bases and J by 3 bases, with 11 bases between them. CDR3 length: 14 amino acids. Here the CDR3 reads CASSIRGGDYGYTF. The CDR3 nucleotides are TGTGCCAGTAGTATTAGGGGCGGTGACTATGGCTACACCTTC.

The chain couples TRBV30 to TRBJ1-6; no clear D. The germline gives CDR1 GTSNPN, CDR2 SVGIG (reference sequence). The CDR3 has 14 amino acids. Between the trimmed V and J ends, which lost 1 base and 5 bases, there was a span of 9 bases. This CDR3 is CAWSAQSNNSPLHF. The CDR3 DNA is TGTGCCTGGAGTGCCCAATCCAATAATTCACCCCTCCACTTT.

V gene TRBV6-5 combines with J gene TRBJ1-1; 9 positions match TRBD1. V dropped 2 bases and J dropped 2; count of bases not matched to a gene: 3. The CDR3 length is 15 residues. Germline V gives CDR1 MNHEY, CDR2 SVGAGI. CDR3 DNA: TGTGCCAGCAGTTACCCGGACAGGGGAAACACTGAAGCTTTCTTT. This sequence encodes CASSYPDRGNTEAFF.

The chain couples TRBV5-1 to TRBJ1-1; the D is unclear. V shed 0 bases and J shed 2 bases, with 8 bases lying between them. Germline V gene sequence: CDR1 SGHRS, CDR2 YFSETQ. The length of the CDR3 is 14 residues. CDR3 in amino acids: CASSLVTINTEAFF. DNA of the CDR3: TGCGCCAGCAGCTTGGTAACAATAAACACTGAAGCTTTCTTT.

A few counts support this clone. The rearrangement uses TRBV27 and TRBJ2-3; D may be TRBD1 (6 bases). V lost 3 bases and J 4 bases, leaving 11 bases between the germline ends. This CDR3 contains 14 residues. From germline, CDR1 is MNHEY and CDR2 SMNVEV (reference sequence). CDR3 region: CASSLSRGPDTQYF. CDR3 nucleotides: TGTGCCAGCAGTTTGTCCAGGGGACCAGATACGCAGTATTTT.

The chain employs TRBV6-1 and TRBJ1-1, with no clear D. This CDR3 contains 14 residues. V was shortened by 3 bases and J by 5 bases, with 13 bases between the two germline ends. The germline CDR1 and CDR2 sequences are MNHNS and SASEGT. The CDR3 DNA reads TGTGCCAGCAGTGACGTCACCCCGGGGACTGAAGCTTTCTTT. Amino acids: CASSDVTPGTEAFF.

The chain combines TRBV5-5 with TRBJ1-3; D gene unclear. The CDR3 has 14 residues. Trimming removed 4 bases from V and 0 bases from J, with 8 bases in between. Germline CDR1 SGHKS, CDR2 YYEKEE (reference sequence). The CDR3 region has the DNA TGTGCCAGCAGCCTAGGAGACTCTGGAAACACCATATATTTT. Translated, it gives CASSLGDSGNTIYF.

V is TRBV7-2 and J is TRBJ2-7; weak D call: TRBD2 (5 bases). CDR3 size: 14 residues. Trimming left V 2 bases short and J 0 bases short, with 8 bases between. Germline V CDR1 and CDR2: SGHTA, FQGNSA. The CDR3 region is CASSLRTPSYEQYF. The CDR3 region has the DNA TGTGCCAGCAGCTTACGGACTCCCTCCTACGAGCAGTACTTC.

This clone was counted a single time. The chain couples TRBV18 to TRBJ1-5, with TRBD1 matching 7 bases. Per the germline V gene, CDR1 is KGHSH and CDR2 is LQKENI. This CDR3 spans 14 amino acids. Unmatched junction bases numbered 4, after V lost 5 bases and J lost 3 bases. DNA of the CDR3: TGTGCCAGCTCAATGGACAGGAACAATCAGCCCCAGCATTTT. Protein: CASSMDRNNQPQHF.

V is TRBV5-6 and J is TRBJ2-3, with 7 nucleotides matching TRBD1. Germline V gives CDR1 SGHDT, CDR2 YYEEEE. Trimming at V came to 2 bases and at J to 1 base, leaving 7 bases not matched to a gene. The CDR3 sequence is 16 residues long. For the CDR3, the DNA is TGTGCCAGCAGCTTAGGAAGAGGGGGCCGCACAGATACGCAGTATTTT. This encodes CASSLGRGGRTDTQYF.

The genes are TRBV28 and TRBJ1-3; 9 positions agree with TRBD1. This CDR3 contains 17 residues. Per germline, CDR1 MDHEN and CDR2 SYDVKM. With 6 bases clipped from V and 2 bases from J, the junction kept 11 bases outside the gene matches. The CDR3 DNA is TGTGCCAGCAGCCCTCATCCAGGGACAGGGACTGGAAACACCATATATTTT. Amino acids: CASSPHPGTGTGNTIYF.

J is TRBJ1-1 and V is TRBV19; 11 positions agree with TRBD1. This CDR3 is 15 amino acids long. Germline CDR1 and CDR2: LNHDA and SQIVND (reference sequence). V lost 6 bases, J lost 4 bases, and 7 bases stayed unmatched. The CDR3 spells CASRDGQGAGTEAFF. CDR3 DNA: TGTGCCAGTAGAGACGGACAGGGGGCAGGCACTGAAGCTTTCTTT.

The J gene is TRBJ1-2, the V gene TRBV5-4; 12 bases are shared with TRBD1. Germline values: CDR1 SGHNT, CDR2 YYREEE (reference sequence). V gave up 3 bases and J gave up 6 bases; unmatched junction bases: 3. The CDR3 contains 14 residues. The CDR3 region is CASSWDRGHNGYTF. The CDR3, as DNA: TGTGCCAGCAGCTGGGACAGGGGGCACAATGGCTACACCTTC.

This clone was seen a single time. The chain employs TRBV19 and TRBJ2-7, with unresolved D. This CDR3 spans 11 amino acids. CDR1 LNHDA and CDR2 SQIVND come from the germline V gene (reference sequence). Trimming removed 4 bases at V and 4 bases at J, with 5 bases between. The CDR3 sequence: CASSSQYEQYF. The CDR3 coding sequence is TGTGCCAGTAGTAGCCAGTACGAGCAGTACTTC.

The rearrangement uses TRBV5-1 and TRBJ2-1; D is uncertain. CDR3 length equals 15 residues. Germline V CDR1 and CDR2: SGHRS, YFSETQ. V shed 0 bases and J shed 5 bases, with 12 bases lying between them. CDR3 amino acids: CASSLVVASDNEQFF. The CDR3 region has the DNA TGCGCCAGCAGCTTGGTGGTAGCAAGCGACAATGAGCAGTTCTTC.

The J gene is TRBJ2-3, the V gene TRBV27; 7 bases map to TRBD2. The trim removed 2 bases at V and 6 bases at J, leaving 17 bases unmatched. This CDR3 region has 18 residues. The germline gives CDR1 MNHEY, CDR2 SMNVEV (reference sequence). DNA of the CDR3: TGTGCCAGCAGTTTAATGAGGGCGGCGGGAGTCTCATTGGATACGCAGTATTTT. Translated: CASSLMRAAGVSLDTQYF.

Here the CDR3 reads CASSLRREAYNEQFF. CDR3 DNA sequence: TGTGCCAGCAGCCTTAGGCGGGAGGCCTACAATGAGCAGTTCTTC. The gene calls are TRBV7-3 and TRBJ2-1; TRBD2 matches 8 bases. There are 15 residues in the CDR3. V lost 5 bases, J lost 2 bases, and 5 bases stayed unmatched. The germline CDR1 and CDR2 sequences are SGHTA and FQGTGA. The whole variable domain, filled in from reference TRBV7-3 and TRBJ2-1, reads GAGVSQTPSNKVTEKGKYVELRCDPISGHTALYWYRQSLGQGPEFLIYFQGTGAADDSGLPNDRFFAVRPEGSVSTLKIQRTERGDSAVYLCASSLRREAYNEQFFGPGTRLTVL.

CDR3 sequence: CASSLGGGLGNSPLHF. DNA for the CDR3: TGTGCCAGCAGCTTAGGGGGGGGACTGGGAAATTCACCCCTCCACTTT. The chain is built from TRBV7-2 and TRBJ1-6; possible D gene TRBD1, 5 bases. Germline CDR1 SGHTA, CDR2 FQGNSA. The CDR3 extends over 16 amino acids. The ends were cut back, 1 base at V and 7 bases at J, with 14 bases in the middle.

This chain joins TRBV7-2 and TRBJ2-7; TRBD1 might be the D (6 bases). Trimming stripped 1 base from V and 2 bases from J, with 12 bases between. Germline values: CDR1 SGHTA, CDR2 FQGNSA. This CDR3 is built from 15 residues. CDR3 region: CASSLGQGTAYEQYF. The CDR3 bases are TGTGCCAGCAGCTTAGGTCAGGGGACGGCCTACGAGCAGTACTTC.

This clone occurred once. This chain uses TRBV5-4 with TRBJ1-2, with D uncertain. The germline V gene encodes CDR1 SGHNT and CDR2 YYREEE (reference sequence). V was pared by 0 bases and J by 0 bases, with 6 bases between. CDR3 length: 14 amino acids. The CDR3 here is CASSLDRANYGYTF. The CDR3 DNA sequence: TGTGCCAGCAGCTTGGACAGAGCTAACTATGGCTACACCTTC.

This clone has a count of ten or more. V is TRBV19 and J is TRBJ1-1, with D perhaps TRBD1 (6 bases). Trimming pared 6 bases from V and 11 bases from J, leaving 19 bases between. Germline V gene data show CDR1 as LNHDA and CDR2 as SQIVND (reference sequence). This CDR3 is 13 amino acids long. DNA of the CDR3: TGTGCCAGTAGGCCGGACAGAGGATTAGGTGCTTTCTTT. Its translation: CASRPDRGLGAFF.

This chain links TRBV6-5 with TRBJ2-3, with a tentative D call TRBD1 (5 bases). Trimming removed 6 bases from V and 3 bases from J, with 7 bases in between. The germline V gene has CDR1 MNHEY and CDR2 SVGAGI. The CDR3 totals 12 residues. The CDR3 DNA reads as TGTGCCAGCAGGGACACTACAGATACGCAGTATTTT. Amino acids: CASRDTTDTQYF.

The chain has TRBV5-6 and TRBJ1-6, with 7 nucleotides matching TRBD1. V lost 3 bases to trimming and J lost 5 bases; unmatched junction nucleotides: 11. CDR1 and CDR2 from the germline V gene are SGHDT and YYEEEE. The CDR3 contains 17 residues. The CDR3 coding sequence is TGTGCCAGCAGCTCGACAGGGACCTGGAGAGATAATTCACCCCTCCACTTT. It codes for CASSSTGTWRDNSPLHF.

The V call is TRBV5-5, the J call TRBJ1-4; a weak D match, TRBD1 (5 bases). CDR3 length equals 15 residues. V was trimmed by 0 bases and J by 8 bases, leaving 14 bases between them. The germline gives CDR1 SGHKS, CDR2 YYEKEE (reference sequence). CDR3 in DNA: TGTGCCAGCAGCTTGGCACATGGCGGGACGGAAAAACTGTTTTTT. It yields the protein CASSLAHGGTEKLFF.

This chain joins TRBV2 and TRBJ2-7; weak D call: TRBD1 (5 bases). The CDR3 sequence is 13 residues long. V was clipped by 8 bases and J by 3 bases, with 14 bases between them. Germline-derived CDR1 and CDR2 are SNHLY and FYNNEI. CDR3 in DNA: TGTGCCAGCCAACAGGAGCAAAACTACGAGCAGTACTTC. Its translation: CASQQEQNYEQYF.

The CDR3 nucleotides are TGTGCCAGCAGCCCAGGCGGGAGAGGACATGAGCAGTTCTTC. Translating it yields CASSPGGRGHEQFF. The V and J genes are TRBV11-2 and TRBJ2-1, with TRBD2 matching over 7 bases. The germline V gene encodes CDR1 SGHAT and CDR2 FQNNGV. CDR3 length: 14 residues. The V gene end was trimmed by 5 bases and the J gene end by 8 bases; junction bases not matched to a gene: 9.